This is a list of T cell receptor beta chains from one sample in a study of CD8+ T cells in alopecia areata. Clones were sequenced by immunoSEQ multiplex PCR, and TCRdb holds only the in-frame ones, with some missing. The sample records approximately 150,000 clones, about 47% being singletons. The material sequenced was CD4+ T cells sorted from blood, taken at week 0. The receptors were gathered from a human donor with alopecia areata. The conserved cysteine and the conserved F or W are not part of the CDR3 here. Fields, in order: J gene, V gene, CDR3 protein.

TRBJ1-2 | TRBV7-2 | ASSLSGLYGYT
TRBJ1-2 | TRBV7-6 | ATGGGEGGYT
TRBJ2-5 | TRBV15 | ATSRDSQNQETQY
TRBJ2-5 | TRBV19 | ASSIQTGQETQY
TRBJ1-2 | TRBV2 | ASSDETGRLNYGYT
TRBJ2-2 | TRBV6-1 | ASRGWTSGPGELF
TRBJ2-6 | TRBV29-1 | SVVRVKSSGANVLT
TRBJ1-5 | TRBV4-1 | ASSQDQGRGQPQH
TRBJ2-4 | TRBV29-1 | SAGGGNIQY
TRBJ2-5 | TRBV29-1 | SVRDRRSNGETQY
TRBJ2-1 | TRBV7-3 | ASSLMRLAESEQF
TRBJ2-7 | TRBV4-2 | ASSQVLFSYEQY
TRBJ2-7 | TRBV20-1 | SAEDSAEQY
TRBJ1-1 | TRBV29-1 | SVVDPGQGANTEAF
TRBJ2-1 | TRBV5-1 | ASSAQAHSNEQF
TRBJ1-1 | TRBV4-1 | ASSQPRLGMNTEAF
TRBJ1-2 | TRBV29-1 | SVQFLYGYT
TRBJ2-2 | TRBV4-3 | ASSQVSGSNTGELF